This note documents a single TCR beta chain sequence. The CDR3 has 18 residues. The V gene end was trimmed by 0 bases and the J gene end by 6 bases; junction bases not matched to a gene: 9. Germline CDR1 is LNHNV and CDR2 is YYDKDF (reference sequence). The protocol was immunoSEQ multiplex PCR, while the TCRdb copy is restricted to in-frame clones and leaves out a portion. The profile covers approximately 44,000 clones, with about 90% appearing a single time and about 0.5% taken by the ten largest. This record comes from a study of T cell changes during pregnancy in multiple sclerosis. The receptor was derived from a female donor in good health, enrolled as a control in a pregnancy study. Specimen: CD4+ T cells from peripheral blood mononuclear cells, collected in the second trimester of pregnancy. The genes are TRBV15 and TRBJ2-1; TRBD2 matches 12 bases. CDR3 sequence: CATSRDPPLAGGSNEQFF. As DNA, the CDR3 is TGTGCCACCAGCAGAGACCCACCGCTAGCGGGGGGGAGCAATGAGCAGTTCTTC. Based on the CDR3 plus reference TRBV15 and TRBJ2-1, the full variable domain is DAMVIQNPRYQVTQFGKPVTLSCSQTLNHNVMYWYQQKSSQAPKLLFHYYDKDFNNEADTPDNFQSRRPNTSFCFLDIRSPGLGDTAMYLCATSRDPPLAGGSNEQFFGPGTRLTVL.